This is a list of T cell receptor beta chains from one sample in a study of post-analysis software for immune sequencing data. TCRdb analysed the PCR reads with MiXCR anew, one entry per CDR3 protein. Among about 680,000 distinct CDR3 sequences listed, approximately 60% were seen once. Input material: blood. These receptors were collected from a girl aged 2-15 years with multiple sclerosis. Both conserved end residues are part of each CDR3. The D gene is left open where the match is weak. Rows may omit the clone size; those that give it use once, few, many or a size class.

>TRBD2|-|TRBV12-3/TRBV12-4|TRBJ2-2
TGTGCCAGCAGCTACGAATCTAGCGGGAGGGCCAATCAGCTCACCGGGGAGCTGTTTTTT
CASSYESSGRANQLTGELFF
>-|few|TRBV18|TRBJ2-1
TGTGCCAGCTCACCCCAGGACTCCAATGAGCAGTTCTTC
CASSPQDSNEQFF
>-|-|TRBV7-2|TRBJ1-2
TGTGCCAGCAGCTTACCGGACGGAACGACTGGCTACACCTTC
CASSLPDGTTGYTF
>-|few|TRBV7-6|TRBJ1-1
TGTGCCAGCAGCCAAAGGGGGACCACTGAAGCTTTCTTT
CASSQRGTTEAFF
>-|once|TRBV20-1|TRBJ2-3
TGCAGTGCTAGAGATCGGGGGAGTGGAGATACGCAGTATTTT
CSARDRGSGDTQYF
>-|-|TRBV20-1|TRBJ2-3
TGCAGTGCCCGTGGCCCCCCGGCAGATACGCAGTATTTT
CSARGPPADTQYF
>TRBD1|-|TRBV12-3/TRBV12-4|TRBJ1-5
TGTGCCAGCAGTTTTAGGACAGGGGTCCAGCCCCAGCATTTT
CASSFRTGVQPQHF
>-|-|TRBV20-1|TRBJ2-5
TGCAGTACCCCGGGACAAAACCACCAAGAGACCCAGTACTTC
CSTPGQNHQETQYF
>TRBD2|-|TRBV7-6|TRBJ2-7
TGTGCCAGCGCAAGAGCGGGGGGCCCCCCAAGCTACGAGCAGTACTTC
CASARAGGPPSYEQYF
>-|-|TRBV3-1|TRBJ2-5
TGTGCCAGCAGCCAAGATTCAGGCCAAGAGACCCAGTACTTC
CASSQDSGQETQYF
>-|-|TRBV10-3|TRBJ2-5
TGTGCCATCAGTGAGTTCGGGGGCCAAGAGACCCAGTACTTC
CAISEFGGQETQYF
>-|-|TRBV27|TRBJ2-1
TGTGCCAGCAGCGACAGAAGTGGCAATGAGCAGTTCTTC
CASSDRSGNEQFF
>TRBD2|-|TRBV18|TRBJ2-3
TGTGCCAGCTCACCACCGGGACTAGCGGGGTTGGATACGCAGTATTTT
CASSPPGLAGLDTQYF
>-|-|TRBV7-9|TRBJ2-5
TGTGCCAGCAGCTTAGAATGGGTGGGGGAGACCCAGTACTTC
CASSLEWVGETQYF
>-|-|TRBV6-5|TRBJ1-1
TGTGCCAGCAGTCAGAAGGGGGGGCTCCCTGAAGCTTTCTTT
CASSQKGGLPEAFF
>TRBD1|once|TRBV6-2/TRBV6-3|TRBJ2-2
TGTGCCAACAGTCCCCCGGGACAGGGGGAGAACACCGGGGAGCTGTTTTTT
CANSPPGQGENTGELFF
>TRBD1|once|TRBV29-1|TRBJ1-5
TGCAGCGTTGGGCTAGACAGGGGAGACCAGCCCCAGCATTTT
CSVGLDRGDQPQHF
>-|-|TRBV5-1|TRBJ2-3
TGCGCCAGCAGCTTGGTCGGGGGCTCAGATACGCAGTATTTT
CASSLVGGSDTQYF
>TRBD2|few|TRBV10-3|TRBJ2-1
TGTGCCACGCTTACTAGCGGGGGCCCGAATGAGCAGTTCTTC
CATLTSGGPNEQFF
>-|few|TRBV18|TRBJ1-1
TGTGCCAGCTCACCCCTTGCGGGGGCTGAAGCTTTCTTT
CASSPLAGAEAFF
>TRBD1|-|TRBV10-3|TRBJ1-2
TGTGCCATCACCGGACAGGGAGGCTATGGCTACACCTTC
CAITGQGGYGYTF
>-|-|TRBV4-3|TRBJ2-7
TGCGCCAGCAGCCAAGGGGGCAGATTCTACGAGCAGTACTTC
CASSQGGRFYEQYF
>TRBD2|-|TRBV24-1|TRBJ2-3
TGTGCCACCAGTGATAGCGGGGTTGGCACAGATACGCAGTATTTT
CATSDSGVGTDTQYF
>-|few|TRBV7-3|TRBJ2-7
TGTGCCAGCAGCTTTAGCGTCTCCTCCTACGAGCAGTACTTC
CASSFSVSSYEQYF
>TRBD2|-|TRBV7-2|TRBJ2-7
TGTGCCAGCAGCGTTAGCGGGAGACGAACCTACGAGCAGTACTTC
CASSVSGRRTYEQYF
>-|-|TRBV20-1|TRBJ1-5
TGCAGTGCTACTAAAGGGACGGAGAATCAGCCCCAGCATTTT
CSATKGTENQPQHF
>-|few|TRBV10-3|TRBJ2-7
TGTGCCATCAGGCCCCGGGACATTTCCTACGAGCAGTACTTC
CAIRPRDISYEQYF
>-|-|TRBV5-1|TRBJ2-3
TGCGCCAGCAGCTTGGGCCTTCAGGGGATTGGTACAGATACGCAGTATTTT
CASSLGLQGIGTDTQYF
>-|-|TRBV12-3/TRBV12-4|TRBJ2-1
TGTGCCAGCAGTGGCAGGACTCTCCTCCTTCCCTACAATGAGCAGTTCTTC
CASSGRTLLLPYNEQFF
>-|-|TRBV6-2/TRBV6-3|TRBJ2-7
TGTGCCAGCAGTTACCGGGGCAGCGAGCAGTACTTC
CASSYRGSEQYF
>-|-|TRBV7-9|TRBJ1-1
TGTGCCAGCAGCTTACCCCTGACAGGAATAATTCAGGGAGCTTTCTTT
CASSLPLTGIIQGAFF
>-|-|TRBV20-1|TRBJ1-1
TGCAGTGCTAGAGACGTCAGGGAGACTGAAGCTTTCTTT
CSARDVRETEAFF
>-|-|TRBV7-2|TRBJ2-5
TGTGCCAGCAGCGCCCGATCCGGGAGACAAGAGACCCAGTACTTC
CASSARSGRQETQYF
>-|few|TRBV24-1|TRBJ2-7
TGTGCCACCAGTGACGGTGACGACAGGAGCCCCTACGAGCAGTACTTC
CATSDGDDRSPYEQYF
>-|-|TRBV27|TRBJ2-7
TGTGCCAGCAGCACCTCAGGGATATGGGAGCAGTACTTC
CASSTSGIWEQYF
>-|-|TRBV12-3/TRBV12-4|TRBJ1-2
TGTGCCAGCAGTTTTATCTCCCGAGATGGCTACACCTTC
CASSFISRDGYTF
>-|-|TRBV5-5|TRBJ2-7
TGTGCCAGCAGCTTGGCGTCGGGGAACGAGCAGTACTTC
CASSLASGNEQYF
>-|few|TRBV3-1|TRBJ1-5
TGTGCCAGCAGCCCTACCGTAGGCAATCAGCCCCAGCATTTT
CASSPTVGNQPQHF
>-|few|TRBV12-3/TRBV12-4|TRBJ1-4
TGTGCCAGCAGTTTAGCCCCACTTGAAAAACTGTTTTTT
CASSLAPLEKLFF
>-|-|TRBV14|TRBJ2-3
TGTGCCAGCAGCCAAGAAGGTTCCTTCATCGTGGGCACAGATACGCAGTATTTT
CASSQEGSFIVGTDTQYF
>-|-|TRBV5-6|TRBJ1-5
TGTGCCAGCAGCTTGATGGGGTCGACAGGACAGCCCCAGCATTTT
CASSLMGSTGQPQHF
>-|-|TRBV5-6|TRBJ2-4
TGTGCCAGCAGCCAGACCGGGGGAAACATTCAGTACTTC
CASSQTGGNIQYF
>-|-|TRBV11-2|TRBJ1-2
TGTGCCAGCAGCTTAGGCATCACGGGTGGCTACACCTTC
CASSLGITGGYTF
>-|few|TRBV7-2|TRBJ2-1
TGTGCCAGCAGCTTAGTGGGTCAGGACAATGAGCAGTTCTTC
CASSLVGQDNEQFF
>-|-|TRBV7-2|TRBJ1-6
TGTGCCAGCAGCCAGGGCGAGTCACCCCTCCACTTT
CASSQGESPLHF
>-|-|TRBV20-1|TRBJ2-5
TGCAGTGCTCGACCGGGACACGAAGAGACCCAGTACTTC
CSARPGHEETQYF
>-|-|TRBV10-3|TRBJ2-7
TGTGCCATCAGGGGAGACAGCCAATACGAGCAGTACTTC
CAIRGDSQYEQYF
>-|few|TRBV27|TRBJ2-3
TGTGCCAGCAGCCCTCAGGACCCCGGCACAGATACGCAGTATTTT
CASSPQDPGTDTQYF
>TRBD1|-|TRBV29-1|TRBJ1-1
TGCAGCGTCGCGACAGGGTCAAACACTGAAGCTTTCTTT
CSVATGSNTEAFF
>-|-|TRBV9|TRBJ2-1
TGTGCCAGCAGCGTAGAGGGGCTCTCCTACAATGAGCAGTTCTTC
CASSVEGLSYNEQFF